What follows are 22 T cell receptor beta chains derived from one specimen sequenced in a study of cytomegalovirus exposure and HLA in healthy donors. The PCR was carried out with 60 Vbeta primers and 13 Jbeta primers. Data came from immunoSEQ multiplex PCR; TCRdb stores just in-frame clones and leaves some out. This sample yields about 140,000 clones, of which around 76% are seen a single time; approximately 4% belongs to the top ten. The sample taken for sequencing was PBMCs. The receptors come from a man younger than 30 in good health and CMV-seronegative.

Written as DNA, the CDR3 is TGTGCCAGCAGCCAGGGACGGGGGTTGGGGCAAGAGACCCAGTACTTC. Its protein product is CASSQGRGLGQETQYF. This chain uses TRBV11-3 with TRBJ2-5; maybe TRBD2 (6 bases). Germline CDR1 reads SGHNT; CDR2 reads YENEEA. There are 16 residues in the CDR3. Trimming pared 5 bases from V and 2 bases from J, leaving 18 bases between.

The gene calls are TRBV29-1 and TRBJ2-5; 9 bases match TRBD2. CDR3 length equals 13 residues. Germline assignment: CDR1 SQVTM and CDR2 ANQGSEA. Trimming removed 7 bases from V and 11 bases from J; junction bases left unmatched: 14. CDR3 nucleotide sequence: TGCAGCGGGAAAACTAGCGGGCCTGGGGAGCAGTACTTC. This codes for CSGKTSGPGEQYF.

The chain has TRBV6-5 and TRBJ2-7, with D perhaps TRBD1 (6 bases). The germline CDR1 and CDR2 sequences are MNHEY and SVGAGI. Trimming removed 8 bases at V and 4 bases at J, with 12 bases between. The CDR3 totals 12 residues. The CDR3 loop is CASSGVRYEQYF. The DNA of the CDR3 is TGTGCCAGCTCAGGGGTCAGGTACGAGCAGTACTTC.

This clone has only one observation. The J gene is TRBJ1-2, the V gene TRBV30; D unresolved. CDR3 length: 13 amino acids. V dropped 0 bases and J dropped 7 bases, with 12 bases sitting between them. The germline V gene has CDR1 GTSNPN and CDR2 SVGIG (reference sequence). The CDR3, as DNA: TGTGCCTGGAGTGTGAGTCCGATGTCTGGCTACACCTTC. Encoded protein: CAWSVSPMSGYTF.

This chain links TRBV18 with TRBJ1-1, with 9 bases fitting TRBD1. With V trimmed by 2 bases and J by 3 bases, 7 bases remained unmatched. The CDR3 consists of 16 residues. Germline values: CDR1 KGHSH, CDR2 LQKENI. The CDR3 region is CASSPRGTGLDTEAFF. The CDR3 nucleotides are TGTGCCAGCTCACCAAGGGGGACAGGGTTAGACACTGAAGCTTTCTTT. The whole variable domain, filled in from reference TRBV18 and TRBJ1-1, reads NAGVMQNPRHLVRRRGQEARLRCSPMKGHSHVYWYRQLPEEGLKFMVYLQKENIIDESGMPKERFSAEFPKEGPSILRIQQVVRGDSAAYFCASSPRGTGLDTEAFFGQGTRLTVV.

The rearrangement joins TRBV5-4 to TRBJ1-1, with 12 bases aligning to TRBD1. The V gene's germline CDR1 is SGHNT and CDR2 YYREEE (reference sequence). Trimming took 3 bases from V and 5 from J; bases not matched to a gene: 8. There are 16 residues in the CDR3. This CDR3 is CASSSGQGAEGTEAFF. CDR3 DNA sequence: TGTGCCAGCAGCTCGGGACAGGGGGCGGAGGGGACTGAAGCTTTCTTT.

This clone was found once. The chain carries TRBV4-2 and TRBJ2-7; 11 bases are a match to TRBD2. The CDR3 has 15 residues. V lost 2 bases, J lost 3 bases, and 3 bases stayed unmatched. Germline loops: CDR1 LGHNA, CDR2 YNFKEQ. The CDR3 protein is CASSQLLAGGYEQYF. Written as DNA, the CDR3 is TGTGCCAGCAGCCAACTTCTAGCGGGAGGCTACGAGCAGTACTTC.

The genes are TRBV5-1 and TRBJ1-1; possibly TRBD1 for D (5 bases). There are 13 residues in the CDR3. CDR1 and CDR2 (germline): SGHRS, YFSETQ. The V gene lost 6 bases and the J gene lost 0 bases, with 9 bases spanning the gap. The CDR3 sequence is CASTPGVNTEAFF. CDR3 bases: TGCGCCAGCACCCCGGGGGTGAACACTGAAGCTTTCTTT.

This clone was found once. This chain uses TRBV11-1 with TRBJ2-2; 15 bases agree with TRBD2. Germline V gene data show CDR1 as SGHAT and CDR2 as FQDESV (reference sequence). V lost 5 bases, J lost 4 bases, and 11 bases stayed unmatched. There are 19 residues in the CDR3. The chain's CDR3 is CASSRNGGLAGGSTGELFF. In nucleotides, the CDR3 is TGTGCCAGCAGCCGCAACGGGGGACTAGCGGGGGGAAGCACCGGGGAGCTGTTTTTT.

This chain connects TRBV11-2 to TRBJ2-7; possibly TRBD1 for D (6 bases). The CDR3 is made up of 17 amino acids. V shed 3 bases and J shed 0 bases, with 18 bases lying between them. Germline loops: CDR1 SGHAT, CDR2 FQNNGV. The DNA for the CDR3 is TGTGCCAGCAGCTTTAACGCTTATGGACAGAACTCCTACGAGCAGTACTTC. Amino acid sequence: CASSFNAYGQNSYEQYF.

The CDR3 loop reads CASSPRQGGYEQYF. In DNA form, the CDR3 reads TGTGCCAGCAGTCCACGACAGGGAGGCTACGAGCAGTACTTC. The chain is built from TRBV28 and TRBJ2-7; tentatively, D is TRBD1 (7 bases). CDR3 length equals 14 residues. Trimming stripped 5 bases from V and 3 bases from J, with 14 bases between. Germline-derived CDR1 and CDR2 are MDHEN and SYDVKM.

The genes are TRBV30 and TRBJ2-3, with TRBD2 identical over 11 bases. The CDR3 contains 15 residues. Germline-derived CDR1 and CDR2 are GTSNPN and SVGIG (reference sequence). V shed 7 bases and J 2 bases; nucleotides not matched to a gene: 8. The CDR3 loop reads CASRLAGFLTDTQYF. Written as DNA, the CDR3 is TGTGCCTCCCGACTAGCGGGGTTTCTCACAGATACGCAGTATTTT.

This chain's CDR3 is CASSSRFRENEQYF. In DNA, the CDR3 is TGTGCCAGCAGCTCTCGTTTCCGAGAGAACGAGCAGTACTTC. V gene TRBV28 combines with J gene TRBJ2-7; D unresolved. Trimming removed 6 bases from V and 5 bases from J, with 17 bases in between. The CDR3 covers 14 residues. The germline V gene has CDR1 MDHEN and CDR2 SYDVKM.

The rearrangement uses TRBV19 and TRBJ1-1; D is perhaps TRBD1 (6 bases). Germline lookup yields CDR1 LNHDA and CDR2 SQIVND (reference sequence). V was shortened by 8 bases and J by 7 bases, with 11 bases between the two germline ends. The CDR3 covers 11 residues. The CDR3 reads CASSGQIEAFF. CDR3 DNA: TGTGCCAGTTCAGGACAGATTGAAGCTTTCTTT.

The genes are TRBV5-4 and TRBJ2-2, with 10 bases identical to TRBD2. There are 16 residues in the CDR3. Germline CDR1 SGHNT, CDR2 YYREEE (reference sequence). After removal of 7 bases from V and 5 bases from J, the junction contained 11 bases not matched to a gene. The CDR3 reads CASGTSRTSGTGELFF. As DNA, the CDR3 is TGTGCCAGCGGCACTAGTCGGACTAGCGGAACCGGGGAGCTGTTTTTT.

V usage is TRBV11-2 and J usage is TRBJ2-7; D remains ambiguous. The germline V and J ends were trimmed by 5 bases and 5 bases, with 13 bases remaining between them. CDR1 and CDR2 from the germline V gene are SGHAT and FQNNGV. The CDR3 is made up of 13 amino acids. CDR3 protein: CASSEVGLHEQYF. The CDR3 nucleotides read TGTGCCAGCAGCGAAGTCGGTTTGCACGAGCAGTACTTC.

The rearrangement links TRBV4-2 to TRBJ2-7; 10 bases fit TRBD2. CDR1 is LGHNA and CDR2 is YNFKEQ in the germline V gene. The CDR3 is made up of 15 amino acids. V was pared by 3 bases and J by 3 bases, with 5 bases of the junction left unmatched. CDR3 loop: CASSQPGLANYEQYF. The CDR3 DNA follows: TGTGCCAGCAGCCAGCCGGGACTAGCGAACTACGAGCAGTACTTC.

This clone has a handful of counts. The chain combines TRBV4-1 with TRBJ1-4; 11 positions match TRBD1. This CDR3 region has 16 residues. V was pared by 8 bases and J by 8 bases, with 13 bases of the junction left unmatched. From germline, CDR1 is MGHRA and CDR2 YSYEKL. The CDR3 sequence: CASSRTGGELREKLFF. The CDR3 DNA follows: TGCGCCAGCTCAAGGACAGGGGGCGAGTTACGGGAAAAACTGTTTTTT.

In its sample, this clone was seen a few times. The genes are TRBV13 and TRBJ1-4, with D perhaps matching TRBD1 (5 bases). The CDR3 runs to 15 residues. V dropped 1 base and J dropped 7 bases, with 13 bases sitting between them. Germline-derived CDR1 and CDR2 are PRHDT and FYEKMQ (reference sequence). This CDR3 is CASSLDVGRGEKLFF. The CDR3 coding sequence is TGTGCCAGCAGCTTAGACGTGGGGAGGGGTGAAAAACTGTTTTTT.

The V call is TRBV14, the J call TRBJ1-1; D might be TRBD1 (6 bases). V was clipped by 6 bases and J by 7 bases, with 9 bases between them. CDR3 length equals 11 residues. CDR1 is SGHDN, CDR2 FVKESK, per germline. The chain's CDR3 is CASRLQGEAFF. CDR3 sequence (DNA): TGTGCCAGCAGACTACAGGGTGAAGCTTTCTTT.

The V and J genes are TRBV5-5 and TRBJ2-1, with 15 bases aligning to TRBD2. J lost 6 bases, V lost 3 bases, and 1 base had no gene match. Germline V gene lookup returns CDR1 SGHKS and CDR2 YYEKEE (reference sequence). CDR3 size: 15 residues. The CDR3: CASSSGLAGGNEQFF. The CDR3 DNA reads as TGTGCCAGCAGCTCGGGACTAGCGGGAGGCAATGAGCAGTTCTTC.

The chain joins TRBV29-1 to TRBJ2-5, with D unclear. Germline lookup yields CDR1 SQVTM and CDR2 ANQGSEA. This CDR3 comprises 11 residues. Trimming pared 8 bases from V and 2 bases from J, leaving 9 bases between. Written as DNA, the CDR3 is TGCAGCCCGTGGAGTCAAGAGACCCAGTACTTC. It yields the protein CSPWSQETQYF.